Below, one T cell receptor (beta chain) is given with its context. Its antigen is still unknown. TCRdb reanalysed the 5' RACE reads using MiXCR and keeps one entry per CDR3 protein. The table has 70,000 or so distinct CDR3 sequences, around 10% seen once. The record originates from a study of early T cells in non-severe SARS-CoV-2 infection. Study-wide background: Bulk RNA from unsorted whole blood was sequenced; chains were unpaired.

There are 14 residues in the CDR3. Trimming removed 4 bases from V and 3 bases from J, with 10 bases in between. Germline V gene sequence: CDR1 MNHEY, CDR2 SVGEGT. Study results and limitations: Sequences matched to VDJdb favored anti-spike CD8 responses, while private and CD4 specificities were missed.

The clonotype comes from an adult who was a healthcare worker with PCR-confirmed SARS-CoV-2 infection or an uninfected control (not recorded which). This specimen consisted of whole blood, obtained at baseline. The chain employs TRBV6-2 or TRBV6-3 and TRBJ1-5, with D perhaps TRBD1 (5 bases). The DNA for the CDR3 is TGTGCCAGCAGTTCCAGGGTATTCAATCAGCCCCAGCATTTT. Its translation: CASSSRVFNQPQHF.